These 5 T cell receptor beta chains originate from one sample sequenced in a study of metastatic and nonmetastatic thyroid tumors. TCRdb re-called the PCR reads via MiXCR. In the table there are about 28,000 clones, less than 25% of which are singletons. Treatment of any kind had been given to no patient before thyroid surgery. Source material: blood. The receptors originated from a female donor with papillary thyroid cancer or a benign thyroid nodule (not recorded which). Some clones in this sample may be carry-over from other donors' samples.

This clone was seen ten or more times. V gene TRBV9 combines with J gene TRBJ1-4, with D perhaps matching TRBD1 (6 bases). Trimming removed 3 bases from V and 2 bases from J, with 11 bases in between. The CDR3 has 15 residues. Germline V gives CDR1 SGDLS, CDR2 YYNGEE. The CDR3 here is CASSASGGTNEKLFF. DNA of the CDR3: TGTGCCAGCAGCGCCTCGGGGGGCACTAATGAAAAACTGTTTTTT.

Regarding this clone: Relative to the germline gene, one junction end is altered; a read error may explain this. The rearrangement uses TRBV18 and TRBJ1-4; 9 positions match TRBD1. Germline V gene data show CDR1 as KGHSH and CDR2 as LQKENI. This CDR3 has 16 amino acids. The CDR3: CASSLQGASSNGKLFF. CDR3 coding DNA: TGTGCCAGCTCCTTACAGGGGGCTTCGTCTAATGGAAAACTGTTTTTT.

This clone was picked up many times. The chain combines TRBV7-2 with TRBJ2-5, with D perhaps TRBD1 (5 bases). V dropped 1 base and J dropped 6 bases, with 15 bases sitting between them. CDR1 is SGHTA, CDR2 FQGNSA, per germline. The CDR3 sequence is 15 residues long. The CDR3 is CASSLEGRVVKTQYF. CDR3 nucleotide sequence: TGTGCCAGCAGCTTAGAGGGCAGGGTCGTAAAGACCCAGTACTTC.

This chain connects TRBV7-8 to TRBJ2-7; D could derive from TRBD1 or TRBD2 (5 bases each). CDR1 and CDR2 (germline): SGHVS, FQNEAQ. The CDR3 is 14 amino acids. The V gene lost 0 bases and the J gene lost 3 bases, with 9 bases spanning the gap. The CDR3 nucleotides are TGTGCCAGCAGCTTAGCGGGGACCCACTACGAGCAGTACTTC. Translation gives CASSLAGTHYEQYF.

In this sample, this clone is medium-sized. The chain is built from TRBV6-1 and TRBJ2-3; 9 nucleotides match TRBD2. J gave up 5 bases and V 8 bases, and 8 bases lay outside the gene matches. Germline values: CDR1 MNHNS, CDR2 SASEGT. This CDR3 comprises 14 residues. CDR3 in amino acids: CASRRGGPVDTQYF. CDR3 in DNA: TGTGCCAGCCGGCGGGGGGGGCCGGTAGATACGCAGTATTTT.